This T cell receptor (beta chain) was identified in a study of blood T cell repertoires in COVID-19 (dated by TCRdb to 2018 to 2020). Some background on the complete study: Samples covering the acute and convalescent phases of COVID-19 were provided by collaborators in the United States, Italy and Spain. Where available, HLA class I and class II types were obtained from metadata supplied by the sample provider rather than from assay-based typing. The material from the prospective study consisted of cDNA or gDNA derived from T cells, B-cell-depleted T cells, or PBMCs. The repertoires were released in a freely available public database meant as a resource for research on the immune response to SARS-CoV-2. Sample metadata almost always included a de-identified subject ID, COVID-19 status, age in years and sex. The samples were drawn from two sources: the first 160 participants of the ongoing ImmuneRACE study, and over 950 subjects contributed by 6 global collaborators. The dataset comprised deeply sampled blood TCRbeta repertoires from subjects exposed to, actively infected with, or recovered from COVID-19. General study outcomes and caveats: The amount of clinical and demographic metadata varied by source and participant and was provided uncurated.

TCRbeta CDR3 regions were amplified from genomic DNA by means of the immunoSEQ Assay, a bias-controlled multiplex PCR. The paper's processing steps were these. The number of nucleated cells in each sample was estimated from the amplification of reference gene primers within the assay. Sequence reads were collapsed and filtered to measure the absolute abundance of every unique TCRbeta CDR3 rearrangement. For each sample, productive Simpson clonality was calculated as the square root of Simpson's diversity index across productive rearrangements. The clones in this table, taken by TCRdb from immuneACCESS, are in-frame only. Not every clone is retained; where verified, under half of the shortfall comes from an unresolved V gene, and the cause of the rest is unknown. The V and J calls and clone size are taken from that table; D and trimming were inferred from the DNA. The sample includes 75,000 to 90,000 clones, with roughly nine tenths observed a single time. The ten largest account for 4.5% to 6% of the sample.

Collaborating institutions collected whole blood in K2EDTA tubes following their own protocols. For TCRbeta analysis, collaborators shipped samples in one of three forms: frozen whole blood, isolated PBMCs, or DNA extracted from either of those sample types. For this clone: What antigen it recognizes has not been identified. Base qualities are not recorded, but no much larger clone differs from it by a single base.

Sequencing was carried out using peripheral blood. The receptor was isolated from a man over 45 with active or convalescent COVID-19.

The nucleotides read TGTGCCAGCTCAAGTCCGGGACAGGGGAACCAAGAGACCCAGTACTTC. Its translation is CASSSPGQGNQETQYF. Recombination connected TRBV18 to TRBJ2-5; the central 10 bases match TRBD1. Including the terminal cysteine and phenylalanine, the CDR3 comprises 16 residues. Only CDR3 DNA is held: 48 bases, read in frame from base 1. Relative to germline, V is missing 5 bases and J is missing 0 bases, with 6 bases of the junction outside any gene match. CDR1 and CDR2 are drawn from the germline V gene: KGHSH, LQKENI.